Each of the 17 T cell receptor beta chains below was sequenced from the same sample in a study of blood T cells in healthy people across ages. Primed by a sample-barcoded 5' primer and a J-beta primer mix, a second PCR proceeded for about 6 to 11 cycles. Via MiXCR, TCRdb re-called the 5' RACE reads, giving one row per CDR3 protein. The sample shows roughly 1.7 million distinct CDR3 sequences, approximately 32% of them seen only once. The sequencing input was blood. The source is a woman aged 30 to 39 in good health.

The chain uses TRBV29-1 and TRBJ1-2, with 7 positions matching TRBD1. The CDR3 extends over 14 amino acids. CDR1 is SQVTM, CDR2 ANQGSEA, per germline. V was pared by 5 bases and J by 1 base, with 7 bases of the junction left unmatched. CDR3 loop: CSVSPGQINYGYTF. The DNA of the CDR3 is TGCAGCGTTTCCCCGGGACAGATTAACTATGGCTACACCTTC.

This clonotype was seen more than once but under ten times. This sequence joins TRBV9 and TRBJ2-5; a weak D match, TRBD2 (7 bases). Trimming shortened V by 0 bases and J by 1 base, and 13 bases separated the two germline ends. Germline CDR1 and CDR2: SGDLS and YYNGEE. This CDR3 spans 16 amino acids. The CDR3 sequence: CASSVGERGGQETQYF. DNA of the CDR3: TGTGCCAGCAGCGTAGGAGAGAGGGGGGGCCAAGAGACCCAGTACTTC.

This clonotype was observed many times. In DNA, the CDR3 is TGTGCCATCAGTGATTTCGGGACAGGGGCGTCCTACGAGCAGTACTTC. Its translation is CAISDFGTGASYEQYF. The rearrangement joins TRBV10-3 to TRBJ2-7; 10 bases fit TRBD1. From germline, CDR1 is ENHRY and CDR2 SYGVKD. With V trimmed by 3 bases and J by 1 base, 6 bases remained unmatched. This CDR3 comprises 16 residues.

This clonotype has just a few counts. Germline and junction disagree at one end, which may indicate a read error. The chain links TRBV7-9 to TRBJ2-5; TRBD1 aligns across 11 bases. Germline CDR1 and CDR2: SEHNR and FQNEAQ (reference sequence). The CDR3 runs to 16 residues. The CDR3 DNA reads TGTGCCGGCAGCGGTACCGCGGGACAGGGGGGAGAGACCCAGTACTTC. This codes for CAGSGTAGQGGETQYF.

The rearrangement joins TRBV7-8 to TRBJ2-7; 9 bases fit TRBD1. This CDR3 contains 21 residues. From germline, CDR1 is SGHVS and CDR2 FQNEAQ. The trim removed 0 bases at V and 3 bases at J, leaving 21 bases unmatched. Here the CDR3 reads CASSLAGHRGPARSSIYEQYF. CDR3 sequence (DNA): TGTGCCAGCAGCTTAGCGGGGCACAGGGGGCCTGCTCGTTCTAGTATCTACGAGCAGTACTTC.

This clonotype occurred a few times. This chain connects TRBV28 to TRBJ1-5; D unresolved. The CDR3 loop spans 14 amino acids. V was pared by 6 bases and J by 1 base, with 10 bases between. Germline V CDR1 and CDR2: MDHEN, SYDVKM. The CDR3 is CASRADFSNQPQHF. In DNA form, the CDR3 reads TGTGCCAGCAGAGCGGACTTCAGCAATCAGCCCCAGCATTTT. Variable domain in full (rest from reference TRBV28 and TRBJ1-5): DVKVTQSSRYLVKRTGEKVFLECVQDMDHENMFWYRQDPGLGLRLIYFSYDVKMKEKGDIPEGYSVSREKKERFSLILESASTNQTSMYLCASRADFSNQPQHFGDGTRLSIL.

This clonotype has more than one count but fewer than ten. The J gene is TRBJ1-2, the V gene TRBV20-1; the D is unclear. The V and J ends lost 6 bases and 3 bases respectively, with 20 bases between them. The CDR3 is made up of 15 amino acids. Germline CDR1 DFQATT, CDR2 SNEGSKA (reference sequence). CDR3 DNA: TGCAGTGCCATAACATCAGAATACGGGGACTATGGCTACACCTTC. As protein: CSAITSEYGDYGYTF.

This chain links TRBV11-2 with TRBJ2-5, with D hard to call. V lost 5 bases and J 2 bases, leaving 6 bases between the germline ends. CDR3 length: 12 residues. Germline assignment: CDR1 SGHAT and CDR2 FQNNGV. The CDR3 loop is CASSAKQETQYF. The CDR3 coding sequence is TGTGCCAGCAGCGCCAAACAAGAGACCCAGTACTTC.

V and J are TRBV27 and TRBJ2-1, with 10 positions matching TRBD2. V lost 10 bases and J lost 6; bases outside the gene matches: 6. Per germline, CDR1 MNHEY and CDR2 SMNVEV (reference sequence). The CDR3 covers 13 residues. CDR3: CATLAGAFNEQFF. The DNA of the CDR3 is TGTGCCACCCTAGCGGGGGCTTTCAATGAGCAGTTCTTC.

CDR3 nucleotide sequence: TGTGCCAGCAGAAAACGACTAGCGGGAGGGCCGACCGGGGAGCTGTTTTTT. This sequence encodes CASRKRLAGGPTGELFF. V gene TRBV7-8 combines with J gene TRBJ2-2; 14 positions agree with TRBD2. Germline loops: CDR1 SGHVS, CDR2 FQNEAQ. This CDR3 contains 17 residues. J lost 5 bases, V lost 6 bases, and 8 bases had no gene match.

The chain joins TRBV29-1 to TRBJ1-4, with 7 bases that match TRBD1. V was pared by 5 bases and J by 4 bases, with 7 bases of the junction left unmatched. CDR3 length: 14 amino acids. CDR1 and CDR2 (germline): SQVTM, ANQGSEA. The CDR3 loop reads CSVSTGSNNEKLFF. The CDR3 nucleotides are TGCAGCGTTTCGACAGGGAGTAATAATGAAAAACTGTTTTTT.

This clonotype has just a few counts. V usage is TRBV3-1 and J usage is TRBJ2-3, with TRBD2 matching 12 bases. This CDR3 contains 14 residues. The ends lost 3 bases at V and 7 bases at J; junction bases unmatched: 2. Germline V CDR1 and CDR2: LGHDT, YNNKEL (reference sequence). The CDR3 nucleotides are TGTGCCAGCAGCCAGACTAGCGGGGGTAATACGCAGTATTTT. Translation: CASSQTSGGNTQYF.

This clonotype came up a few times. The chain couples TRBV7-3 to TRBJ2-2; 9 nucleotides match TRBD1. J gave up 7 bases and V 0 bases, and 6 bases lay outside the gene matches. The CDR3 loop spans 16 amino acids. Germline V gene lookup returns CDR1 SGHTA and CDR2 FQGTGA. The CDR3 sequence is CASSLTEQGAFGELFF. CDR3 nucleotide sequence: TGTGCCAGCAGCTTAACGGAACAGGGGGCGTTCGGGGAGCTGTTTTTT.

The chain links TRBV5-1 to TRBJ1-1; TRBD1 aligns across 7 bases. V was clipped by 4 bases and J by 0 bases; unmatched bases: 9. Germline V lookup: CDR1 SGHRS, CDR2 YFSETQ. The CDR3 length is 16 residues. The CDR3 loop reads CASSVNTGAMNTEAFF. The DNA of the CDR3 is TGCGCCAGCAGCGTTAACACAGGGGCGATGAACACTGAAGCTTTCTTT. The whole variable domain, remainder taken from reference TRBV5-1 and TRBJ1-1, is KAGVTQTPRYLIKTRGQQVTLSCSPISGHRSVSWYQQTPGQGLQFLFEYFSETQRNKGNFPGRFSGRQFSNSRSEMNVSTLELGDSALYLCASSVNTGAMNTEAFFGQGTRLTVV.

The table lists this clonotype with a few counts. The J gene is TRBJ2-7, the V gene TRBV20-1; maybe TRBD2 (6 bases). Germline CDR1 DFQATT, CDR2 SNEGSKA (reference sequence). V was trimmed by 0 bases and J by 0 bases, leaving 12 bases between them. The CDR3 length is 15 residues. CDR3 protein: CSARDLEGSSYEQYF. CDR3 DNA sequence: TGCAGTGCTAGAGATTTGGAGGGGAGCTCCTACGAGCAGTACTTC.

This chain joins TRBV7-3 and TRBJ2-3; D possibly corresponds to TRBD2 (7 bases). The V end lost 2 bases, the J end lost 4 bases, and 16 bases lay between the germline ends. The CDR3 is 16 amino acids. Germline CDR1 is SGHTA and CDR2 is FQGTGA. CDR3 in amino acids: CASSLSGGLFADTQYF. CDR3 DNA: TGTGCCAGCAGCTTATCGGGGGGCCTTTTCGCAGATACGCAGTATTTT. Full variable domain (rest looked up from reference TRBV7-3 and TRBJ2-3): GAGVSQTPSNKVTEKGKYVELRCDPISGHTALYWYRQSLGQGPEFLIYFQGTGAADDSGLPNDRFFAVRPEGSVSTLKIQRTERGDSAVYLCASSLSGGLFADTQYFGPGTRLTVL.

Notes on this clonotype: This CDR3 fails to terminate in the conserved phenylalanine or tryptophan, so it likely reflects a read error. J is TRBJ1-6 and V is TRBV12-3 or TRBV12-4; D may be TRBD1 (5 bases). This CDR3 contains 14 residues. V was cut by 0 bases and J by 9 bases, with 9 bases left in between. For the CDR3, the DNA is TGTGCCAGCAGTTTAGCAGGGGTCGGTTCACCCCTCCACTTG. Residues: CASSLAGVGSPLHL.